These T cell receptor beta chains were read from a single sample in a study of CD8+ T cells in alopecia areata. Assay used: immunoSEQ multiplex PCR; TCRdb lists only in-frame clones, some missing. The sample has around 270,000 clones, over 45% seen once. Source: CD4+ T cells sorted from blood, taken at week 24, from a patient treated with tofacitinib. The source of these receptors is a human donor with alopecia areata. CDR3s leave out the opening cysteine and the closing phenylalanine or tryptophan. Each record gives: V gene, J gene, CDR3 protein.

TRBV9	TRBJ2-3	ASSERGVDTDTQY
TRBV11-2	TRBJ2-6	ASSLDLGVPGANVLT
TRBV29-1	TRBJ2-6	SVVDGAGGANVLT
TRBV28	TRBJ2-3	ASRRGATDTQY
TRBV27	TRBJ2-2	ASSNKNTGELF
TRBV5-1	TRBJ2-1	ASSFSNEQF
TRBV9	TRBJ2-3	ASSERPLLTDTQY
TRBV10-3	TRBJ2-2	AMSPGQHTGELF
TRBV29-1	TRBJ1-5	SAARDRVGQPQH
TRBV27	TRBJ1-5	ASSLTGAGQPQH
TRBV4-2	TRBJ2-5	ASSQTGRETQY
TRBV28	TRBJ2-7	ASSYSSYEQY
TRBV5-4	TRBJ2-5	ASSIPGHLETQY
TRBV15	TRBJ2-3	ATSSFYDTQY
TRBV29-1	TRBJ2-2	SVAAGLDTGELF
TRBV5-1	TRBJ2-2	ASSLASSSATGELF
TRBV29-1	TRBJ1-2	SVERQGVIDGYT
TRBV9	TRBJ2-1	ASSASTWGLAGKDEQF
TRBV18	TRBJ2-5	ASSPPQTGGETQY
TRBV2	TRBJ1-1	ASSERQRGEAF
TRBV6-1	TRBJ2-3	ASSHGLLTDTQY
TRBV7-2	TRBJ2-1	ASSLHRTGSYNEQF
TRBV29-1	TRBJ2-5	SVGTRLQETQY
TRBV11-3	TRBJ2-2	ASSLGGQNTGELF
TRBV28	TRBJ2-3	ASSAPLGTDTQY
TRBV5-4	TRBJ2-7	ASSLEVVAGEEQY
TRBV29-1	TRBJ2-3	SVTGGGLGTDTQY
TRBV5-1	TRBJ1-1	ASSRQGGFTEAF
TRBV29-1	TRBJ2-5	SVGHVQETQY
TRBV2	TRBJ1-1	ASSTADIRNTEAF
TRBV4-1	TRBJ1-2	ASSQDRATPYGYT
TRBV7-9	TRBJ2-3	ASSLLASYSRTQY
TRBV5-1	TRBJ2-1	ASSPLGDRGNEQF
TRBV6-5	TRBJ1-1	ASRRGGETEAF